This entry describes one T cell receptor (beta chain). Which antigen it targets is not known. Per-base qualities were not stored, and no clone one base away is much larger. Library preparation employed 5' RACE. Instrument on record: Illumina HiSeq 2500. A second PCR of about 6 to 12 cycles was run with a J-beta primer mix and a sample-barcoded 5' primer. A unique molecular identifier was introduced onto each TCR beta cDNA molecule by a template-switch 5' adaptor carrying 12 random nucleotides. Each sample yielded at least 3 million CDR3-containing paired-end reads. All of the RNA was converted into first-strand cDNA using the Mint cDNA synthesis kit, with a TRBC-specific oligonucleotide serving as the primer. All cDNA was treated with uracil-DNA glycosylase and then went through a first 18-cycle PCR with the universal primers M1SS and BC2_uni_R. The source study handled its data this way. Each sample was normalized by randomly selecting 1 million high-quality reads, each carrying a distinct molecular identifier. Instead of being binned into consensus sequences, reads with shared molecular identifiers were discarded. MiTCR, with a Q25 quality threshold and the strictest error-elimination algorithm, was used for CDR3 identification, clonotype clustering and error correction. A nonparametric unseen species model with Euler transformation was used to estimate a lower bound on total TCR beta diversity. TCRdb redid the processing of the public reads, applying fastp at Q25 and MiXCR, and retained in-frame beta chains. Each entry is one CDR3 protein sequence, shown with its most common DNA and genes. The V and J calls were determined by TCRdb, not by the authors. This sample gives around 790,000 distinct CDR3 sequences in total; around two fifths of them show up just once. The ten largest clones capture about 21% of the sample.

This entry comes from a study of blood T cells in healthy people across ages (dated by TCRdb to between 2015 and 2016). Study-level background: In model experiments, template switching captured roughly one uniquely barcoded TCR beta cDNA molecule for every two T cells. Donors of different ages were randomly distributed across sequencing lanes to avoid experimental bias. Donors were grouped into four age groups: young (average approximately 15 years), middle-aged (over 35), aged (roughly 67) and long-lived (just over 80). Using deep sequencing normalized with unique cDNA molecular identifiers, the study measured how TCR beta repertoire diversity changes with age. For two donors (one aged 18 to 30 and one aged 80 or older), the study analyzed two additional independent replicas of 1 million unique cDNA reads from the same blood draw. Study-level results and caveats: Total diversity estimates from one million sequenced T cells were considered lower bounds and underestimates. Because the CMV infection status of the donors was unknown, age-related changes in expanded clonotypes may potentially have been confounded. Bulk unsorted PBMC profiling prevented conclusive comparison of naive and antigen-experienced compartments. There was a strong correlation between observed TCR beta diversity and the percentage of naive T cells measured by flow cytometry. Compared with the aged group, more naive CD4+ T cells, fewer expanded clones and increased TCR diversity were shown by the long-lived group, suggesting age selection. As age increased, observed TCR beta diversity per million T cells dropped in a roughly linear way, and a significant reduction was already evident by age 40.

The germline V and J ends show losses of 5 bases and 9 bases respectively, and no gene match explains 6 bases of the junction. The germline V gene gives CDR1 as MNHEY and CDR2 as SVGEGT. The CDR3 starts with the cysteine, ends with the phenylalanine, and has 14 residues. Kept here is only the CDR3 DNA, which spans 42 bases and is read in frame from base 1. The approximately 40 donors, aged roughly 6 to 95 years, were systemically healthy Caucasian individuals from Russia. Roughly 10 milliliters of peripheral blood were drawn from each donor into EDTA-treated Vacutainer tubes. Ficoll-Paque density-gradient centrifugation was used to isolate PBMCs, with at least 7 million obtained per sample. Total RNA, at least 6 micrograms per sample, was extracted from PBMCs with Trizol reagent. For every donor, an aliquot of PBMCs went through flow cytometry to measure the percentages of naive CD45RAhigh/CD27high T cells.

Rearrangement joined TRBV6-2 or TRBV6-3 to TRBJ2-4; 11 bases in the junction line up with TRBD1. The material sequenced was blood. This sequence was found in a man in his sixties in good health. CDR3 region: CASSPRTGGGIQYF. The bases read TGTGCCAGCAGTCCCCGGACAGGGGGCGGCATTCAGTACTTC.